The next 14 T cell receptor beta chains were all read from a single sample in a study of T cell changes during pregnancy in multiple sclerosis. This table comes from immunoSEQ multiplex PCR, and its TCRdb copy is limited to in-frame clones, with some not included. The top ten clones hold 1% to 1.5% of a sample with approximately 63,000 clones, roughly nine tenths of them seen once. The sequencing here drew on peripheral blood, taken after pregnancy. All receptors derive from a female donor in good health, enrolled as a control in a pregnancy study.

V is TRBV7-2 and J is TRBJ2-7; 7 bases agree with TRBD2. Germline-derived CDR1 and CDR2 are SGHTA and FQGNSA. With 3 bases clipped from V and 3 bases from J, the junction kept 8 bases outside the gene matches. The CDR3 sequence is 15 residues long. This CDR3 reads CASSLGGVGIYEQYF. The CDR3 region has the DNA TGTGCCAGCAGCTTGGGGGGGGTGGGGATCTACGAGCAGTACTTC.

The chain joins TRBV9 to TRBJ2-1; D remains unclear. V was pared by 4 bases and J by 1 base, with 15 bases between. The CDR3 totals 16 residues. Germline V gives CDR1 SGDLS, CDR2 YYNGEE. CDR3 sequence reads: CASSPYGTGSYNEQFF. In DNA, the CDR3 is TGTGCCAGCAGCCCCTATGGAACGGGTTCCTACAATGAGCAGTTCTTC.

V and J are TRBV7-2 and TRBJ2-5; 7 bases match TRBD1. The CDR3 runs 12 residues. CDR1 and CDR2 from the germline V gene are SGHTA and FQGNSA. V lost 7 bases and J lost 6; bases outside the gene matches: 5. CDR3 bases: TGTGCCAGCACCCCGAGGGGGCAGACCCAGTACTTC. Translated: CASTPRGQTQYF.

The V call is TRBV6-6, the J call TRBJ1-5; D uncertain. From germline, CDR1 is MNHNY and CDR2 SVGAGI (reference sequence). This CDR3 has 13 amino acids. The ends were cut back, 4 bases at V and 6 bases at J, with 10 bases in the middle. The CDR3 DNA follows: TGTGCCAGCAGTTCCCAGGTCGGTCAGCCCCAGCATTTT. The encoded protein is CASSSQVGQPQHF.

This chain links TRBV6-5 with TRBJ2-7, with a tentative D call TRBD1 (6 bases). Germline lookup yields CDR1 MNHEY and CDR2 SVGAGI. The CDR3 spans 14 residues. Trimming took 5 bases from V and 2 from J, leaving 13 bases between them. CDR3 amino acids: CASSQIDRPYEQYF. The CDR3 DNA sequence: TGTGCCAGCAGTCAGATCGACAGGCCCTACGAGCAGTACTTC.

This sequence joins TRBV2 and TRBJ2-7, with a possible D match to TRBD2 (7 bases). CDR1 and CDR2 (germline): SNHLY, FYNNEI. CDR3 length equals 14 residues. V gave up 8 bases and J gave up 6 bases, with 20 bases separating them. CDR3 residues: CASGWGGRVGEQYF. CDR3 nucleotide sequence: TGTGCCAGCGGCTGGGGGGGCAGGGTGGGCGAGCAGTACTTC.

J is TRBJ2-3 and V is TRBV29-1; D uncertain. V lost 2 bases and J 3 bases, leaving 6 bases between the germline ends. The CDR3 sequence is 12 residues long. Germline V lookup: CDR1 SQVTM, CDR2 ANQGSEA. The chain's CDR3 is CSVESSTDTQYF. CDR3 DNA sequence: TGCAGCGTTGAATCGAGTACAGATACGCAGTATTTT.

The CDR3 bases are TGCGCCAGCAGCTCGACACCGGCCAATTCACCCCTCCACTTT. It translates to CASSSTPANSPLHF. This rearrangement joins TRBV5-1 to TRBJ1-6; D not resolved. The V end was cut by 3 bases, the J end by 7 bases, with 11 bases between. The germline V gene has CDR1 SGHRS and CDR2 YFSETQ. This CDR3 has 14 amino acids.

This clone was detected once. The rearrangement uses TRBV19 and TRBJ2-2; 8 bases map to TRBD1. There are 16 residues in the CDR3. Germline CDR1 LNHDA, CDR2 SQIVND (reference sequence). V lost 4 bases and J lost 0; bases outside the gene matches: 4. CDR3 sequence (DNA): TGTGCCAGTAGTAACGACAGGGGTGCGAACACCGGGGAGCTGTTTTTT. It yields the protein CASSNDRGANTGELFF.

The rearrangement links TRBV13 to TRBJ2-7; D call uncertain. CDR1 is PRHDT and CDR2 is FYEKMQ in the germline V gene (reference sequence). This CDR3 is built from 14 residues. With 5 bases removed from V and 1 base from J, the gap between germline ends came to 12 bases. This CDR3 is CASSTLRQSYEQYF. CDR3 coding DNA: TGTGCCAGCAGCACCCTTCGTCAGTCCTACGAGCAGTACTTC. Drawing the rest from reference TRBV13 and TRBJ2-7, the complete variable domain is AAGVIQSPRHLIKEKRETATLKCYPIPRHDTVYWYQQGPGQDPQFLISFYEKMQSDKGSIPDRFSAQQFSDYHSELNMSSLELGDSALYFCASSTLRQSYEQYFGPGTRLTVT.

This clone appeared once. This chain links TRBV27 with TRBJ2-5, with 9 bases matching TRBD1. The CDR3 runs to 16 residues. Germline V CDR1 and CDR2: MNHEY, SMNVEV (reference sequence). Trimming at V came to 1 base and at J to 5 bases, leaving 8 bases not matched to a gene. The chain's CDR3 is CASSLWGTGGQETQYF. CDR3 coding DNA: TGTGCCAGCAGTTTATGGGGCACAGGGGGCCAGGAGACCCAGTACTTC.

DNA of the CDR3: TGTGCCAGCAGCTTGGGATTGAGTCATTCTAGCACAGATACGCAGTATTTT. Translating it yields CASSLGLSHSSTDTQYF. This sequence joins TRBV5-8 and TRBJ2-3; D gene uncertain. The CDR3 runs to 17 residues. Trimming shortened V by 0 bases and J by 0 bases, and 14 bases separated the two germline ends. Germline V CDR1 and CDR2: SGHTS, YDEGEE.

This clone was recorded once. The V and J genes are TRBV30 and TRBJ1-2; D gene ambiguous. CDR1 and CDR2 from the germline V gene are GTSNPN and SVGIG (reference sequence). Between the trimmed V and J ends, which lost 3 bases and 4 bases, there was a span of 9 bases. This CDR3 contains 12 residues. The CDR3 sequence is CAWRVAPYGYTF. In DNA form, the CDR3 reads TGTGCCTGGAGAGTGGCCCCCTATGGCTACACCTTC.

The chain links TRBV7-2 to TRBJ2-7; unclear D gene. Trimming removed 2 bases from V and 0 bases from J, with 8 bases in between. Germline V gene lookup returns CDR1 SGHTA and CDR2 FQGNSA. CDR3 length: 14 residues. The CDR3 loop reads CASSLTSSSYEQYF. The CDR3 coding sequence is TGTGCCAGCAGCTTAACATCTTCCTCCTACGAGCAGTACTTC.